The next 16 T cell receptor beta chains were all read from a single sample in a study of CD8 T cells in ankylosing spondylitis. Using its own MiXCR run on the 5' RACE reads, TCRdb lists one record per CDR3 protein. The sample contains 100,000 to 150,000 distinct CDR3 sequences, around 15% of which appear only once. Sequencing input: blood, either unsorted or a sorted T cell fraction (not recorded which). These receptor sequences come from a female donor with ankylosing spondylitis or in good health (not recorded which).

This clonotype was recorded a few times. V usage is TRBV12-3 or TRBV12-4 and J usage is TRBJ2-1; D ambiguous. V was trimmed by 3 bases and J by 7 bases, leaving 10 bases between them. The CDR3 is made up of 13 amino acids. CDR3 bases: TGTGCCAGCAGTTTGTTCGCGGTGAATGAGCAGTTCTTC. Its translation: CASSLFAVNEQFF.

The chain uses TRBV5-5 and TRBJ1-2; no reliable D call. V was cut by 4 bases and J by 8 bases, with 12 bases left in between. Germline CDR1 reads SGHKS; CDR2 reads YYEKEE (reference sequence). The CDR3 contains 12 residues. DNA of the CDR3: TGTGCCAGCAGCCCGGGCCAAGTGGGCTACACCTTC. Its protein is CASSPGQVGYTF.

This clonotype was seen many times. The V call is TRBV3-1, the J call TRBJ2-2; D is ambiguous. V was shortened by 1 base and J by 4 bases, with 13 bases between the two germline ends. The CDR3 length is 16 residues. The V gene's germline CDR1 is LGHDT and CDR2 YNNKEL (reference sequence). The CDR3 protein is CASSQALVGVTGELFF. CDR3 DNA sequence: TGTGCCAGCAGCCAAGCATTGGTCGGCGTCACCGGGGAGCTGTTTTTT.

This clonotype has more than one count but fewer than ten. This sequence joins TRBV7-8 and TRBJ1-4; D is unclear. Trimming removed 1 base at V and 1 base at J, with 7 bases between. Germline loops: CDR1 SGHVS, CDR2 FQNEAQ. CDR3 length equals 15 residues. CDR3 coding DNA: TGTGCCAGCAGCTTAGAGGGCAGAACTAATGAAAAACTGTTTTTT. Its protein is CASSLEGRTNEKLFF.

The CDR3 is CASTSISEGEQFF. The CDR3 DNA reads TGTGCCAGCACCTCGATATCGGAGGGGGAGCAGTTCTTC. The chain couples TRBV2 to TRBJ2-1, with a weak D call TRBD2 (6 bases). The CDR3 has 13 residues. Germline V CDR1 and CDR2: SNHLY, FYNNEI. V was cut by 7 bases and J by 10 bases, with 17 bases left in between.

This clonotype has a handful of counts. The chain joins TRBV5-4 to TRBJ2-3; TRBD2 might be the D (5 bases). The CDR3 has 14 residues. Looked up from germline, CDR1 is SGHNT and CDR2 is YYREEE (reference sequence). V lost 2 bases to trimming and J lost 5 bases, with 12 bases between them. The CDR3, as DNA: TGTGCCAGCAGCTTTAGACGCGAGGGAGATACGCAGTATTTT. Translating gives CASSFRREGDTQYF.

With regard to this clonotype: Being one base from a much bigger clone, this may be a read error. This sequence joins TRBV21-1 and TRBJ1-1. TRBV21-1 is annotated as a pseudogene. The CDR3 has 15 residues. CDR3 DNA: TGTGCCAGCCGCAAAGAAACCTCTCTTAACACTGAAGCTTTCTTT. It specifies CASRKETSLNTEAFF.

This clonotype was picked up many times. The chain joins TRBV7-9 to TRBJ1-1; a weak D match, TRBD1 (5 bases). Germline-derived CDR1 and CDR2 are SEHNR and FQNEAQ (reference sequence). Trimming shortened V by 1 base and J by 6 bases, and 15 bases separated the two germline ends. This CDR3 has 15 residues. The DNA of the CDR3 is TGTGCCAGCAGCTTAGTCAGGGAACGAATCGCTGAAGCTTTCTTT. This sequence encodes CASSLVRERIAEAFF.

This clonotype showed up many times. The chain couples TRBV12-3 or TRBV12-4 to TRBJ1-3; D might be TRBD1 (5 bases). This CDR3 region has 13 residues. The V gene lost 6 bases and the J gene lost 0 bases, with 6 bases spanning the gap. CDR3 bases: TGTGCCAGCAGCAGGGACTCTGGAAACACCATATATTTT. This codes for CASSRDSGNTIYF.

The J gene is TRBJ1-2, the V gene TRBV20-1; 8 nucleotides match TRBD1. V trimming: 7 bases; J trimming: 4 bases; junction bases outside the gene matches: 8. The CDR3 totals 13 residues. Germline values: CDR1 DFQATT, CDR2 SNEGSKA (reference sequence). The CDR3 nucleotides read TGCAGTGGTTACCAGGGGGCGGGCTATGGCTACACCTTC. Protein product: CSGYQGAGYGYTF.

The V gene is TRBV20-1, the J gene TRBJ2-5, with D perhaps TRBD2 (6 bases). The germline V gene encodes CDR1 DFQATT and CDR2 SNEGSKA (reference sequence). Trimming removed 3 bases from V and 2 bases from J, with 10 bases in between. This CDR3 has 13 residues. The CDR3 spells CSARTRGQETQYF. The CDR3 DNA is TGCAGTGCTAGGACGCGGGGACAAGAGACCCAGTACTTC.

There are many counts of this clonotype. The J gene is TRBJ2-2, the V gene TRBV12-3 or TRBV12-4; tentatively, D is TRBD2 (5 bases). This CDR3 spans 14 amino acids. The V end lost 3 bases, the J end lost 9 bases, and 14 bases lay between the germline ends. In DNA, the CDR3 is TGTGCCAGCAGTTTGGTCCAGGCCGGGAGGGAGCTGTTTTTT. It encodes CASSLVQAGRELFF.

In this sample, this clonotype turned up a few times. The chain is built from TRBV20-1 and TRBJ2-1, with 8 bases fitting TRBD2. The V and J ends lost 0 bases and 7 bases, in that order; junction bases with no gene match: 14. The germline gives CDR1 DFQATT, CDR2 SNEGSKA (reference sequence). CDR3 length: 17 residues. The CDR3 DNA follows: TGCAGTGCTAGAGATCCGTCTCTAGCGGGCACAAAGAATGAGCAGTTCTTC. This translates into CSARDPSLAGTKNEQFF.

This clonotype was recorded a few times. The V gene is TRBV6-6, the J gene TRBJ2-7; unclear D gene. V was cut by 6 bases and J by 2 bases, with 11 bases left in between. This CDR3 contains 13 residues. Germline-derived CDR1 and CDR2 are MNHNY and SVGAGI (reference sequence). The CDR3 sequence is CASSPTPPYEQYF. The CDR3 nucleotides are TGTGCCAGCAGCCCGACGCCGCCCTACGAGCAGTACTTC.

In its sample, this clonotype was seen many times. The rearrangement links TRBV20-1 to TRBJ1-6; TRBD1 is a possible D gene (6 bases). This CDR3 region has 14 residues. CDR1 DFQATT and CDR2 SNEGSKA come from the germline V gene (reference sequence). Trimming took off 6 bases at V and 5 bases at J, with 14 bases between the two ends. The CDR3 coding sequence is TGCAGTGCCGAGCGGACAGCAAATAATTCACCCCTCCACTTT. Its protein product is CSAERTANNSPLHF.

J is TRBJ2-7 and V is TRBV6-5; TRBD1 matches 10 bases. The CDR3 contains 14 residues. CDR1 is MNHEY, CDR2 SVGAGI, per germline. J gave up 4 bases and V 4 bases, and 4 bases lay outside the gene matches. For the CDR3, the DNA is TGTGCCAGCAGTTTTGGACAGGGGGGTTACGAGCAGTACTTC. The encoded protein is CASSFGQGGYEQYF.